These T cell receptor beta chains were read from a single sample in a study of regulatory T cells in long-lasting Graves disease. TCRdb ran MiXCR on the multiplex PCR reads and lists one entry per CDR3 protein. This sample has about 400,000 distinct CDR3 sequences, with less than 25% found just once. The material sequenced was peripheral blood mononuclear cells (PBMCs), taken when the disease was refractory, from a patient treated with antithyroid drugs. These receptors all come from a female donor with Graves disease. The CDR3 runs from the conserved cysteine through the conserved F or W. The order of the fields is V gene, J gene, clone size, CDR3 protein. Size is stated for part of the rows, as once, few or many counts, or as a class when the clone is expanded.

v_gene: TRBV13
j_gene: TRBJ2-7
abundance: few
CDR3aa: CASSLYDSRYEQYF

v_gene: TRBV28
j_gene: TRBJ2-4
abundance: many
CDR3aa: CASSLVGVAKNIQYF

v_gene: TRBV7-2
j_gene: TRBJ2-1
abundance: -
CDR3aa: CASSFGFQGNEQFF

v_gene: TRBV28
j_gene: TRBJ2-3
abundance: -
CDR3aa: CASSLNFASTDTQYF

v_gene: TRBV27
j_gene: TRBJ1-2
abundance: many
CDR3aa: CASSKTGYGDFGYTF

v_gene: TRBV12-5
j_gene: TRBJ2-7
abundance: many
CDR3aa: CASGFGGGNRNEQYF

v_gene: TRBV9
j_gene: TRBJ2-1
abundance: -
CDR3aa: CASSVTGTSEYNEQFF

v_gene: TRBV7-2
j_gene: TRBJ1-1
abundance: many
CDR3aa: CASSDPGQGKNTEAFF

v_gene: TRBV28
j_gene: TRBJ2-7
abundance: -
CDR3aa: CASRTGLAIGIYEQYF

v_gene: TRBV3-1
j_gene: TRBJ2-7
abundance: many
CDR3aa: CASSQVPTGAYEQYF

v_gene: TRBV28
j_gene: TRBJ2-5
abundance: many
CDR3aa: CASSSGTARETQYF

v_gene: TRBV6-1
j_gene: TRBJ1-4
abundance: few
CDR3aa: CASSPPQGFGNEKLFF

v_gene: TRBV6-5
j_gene: TRBJ1-2
abundance: few
CDR3aa: CASSYPARDGPAWGYTF

v_gene: TRBV4-1
j_gene: TRBJ2-7
abundance: few
CDR3aa: CASSQDLGQPNSYEQYF

v_gene: TRBV13
j_gene: TRBJ2-7
abundance: -
CDR3aa: CASSLAARGTEQYF

v_gene: TRBV28
j_gene: TRBJ2-7
abundance: many
CDR3aa: CASSPDRVKREQYF

v_gene: TRBV28
j_gene: TRBJ1-2
abundance: -
CDR3aa: CASSDLGYGYTF

v_gene: TRBV24-1
j_gene: TRBJ2-5
abundance: -
CDR3aa: CATSGRGYQETQYF

v_gene: TRBV11-2
j_gene: TRBJ1-5
abundance: -
CDR3aa: CASSSGAESNQPQHF

v_gene: TRBV27
j_gene: TRBJ2-7
abundance: -
CDR3aa: CASSLQGLSSYEQYF

v_gene: TRBV7-8
j_gene: TRBJ1-5
abundance: many
CDR3aa: CASSLGSGKNQPQHF

v_gene: TRBV28
j_gene: TRBJ2-7
abundance: many
CDR3aa: CASSTSSYEQYF

v_gene: TRBV20-1
j_gene: TRBJ2-7
abundance: -
CDR3aa: CREHRDNSYEQYF

v_gene: TRBV19
j_gene: TRBJ2-6
abundance: -
CDR3aa: CASSIVDSGANVLTF

v_gene: TRBV5-1
j_gene: TRBJ1-1
abundance: -
CDR3aa: CASSLAGRQNTEAFF

v_gene: TRBV20-1
j_gene: TRBJ2-7
abundance: many
CDR3aa: CSAGGLRYEQYF

v_gene: TRBV7-2
j_gene: TRBJ1-2
abundance: -
CDR3aa: CASSRTGAGYGYTF

v_gene: TRBV28
j_gene: TRBJ2-7
abundance: -
CDR3aa: CTSSGPGLTYEQYF

v_gene: TRBV24-1
j_gene: TRBJ2-7
abundance: many
CDR3aa: CATTADEQYF

v_gene: TRBV7-2
j_gene: TRBJ2-7
abundance: -
CDR3aa: CASSLVLAGGSNEQYF

v_gene: TRBV5-4
j_gene: TRBJ2-7
abundance: -
CDR3aa: CASSPGLPRREQYF

v_gene: TRBV28
j_gene: TRBJ2-1
abundance: few
CDR3aa: CASSVGTPTEQFF

v_gene: TRBV27
j_gene: TRBJ2-5
abundance: many
CDR3aa: CASSLSATLWETQYF

v_gene: TRBV19
j_gene: TRBJ2-6
abundance: -
CDR3aa: CASSTPQGAGANVLTF

v_gene: TRBV7-6
j_gene: TRBJ2-2
abundance: -
CDR3aa: CASSRGGYGNTGELFF

v_gene: TRBV20-1
j_gene: TRBJ1-1
abundance: few
CDR3aa: CSASVSGITEAFF

v_gene: TRBV11-2
j_gene: TRBJ2-7
abundance: many
CDR3aa: CASSLAVLAGEVEYF

v_gene: TRBV6-1
j_gene: TRBJ1-2
abundance: -
CDR3aa: CASSLQGAVNYGYTF

v_gene: TRBV7-2
j_gene: TRBJ2-7
abundance: -
CDR3aa: CASSSVRGRPLGEQYF

v_gene: TRBV19
j_gene: TRBJ1-2
abundance: -
CDR3aa: CASSISLGNYGYTF

v_gene: TRBV20-1
j_gene: TRBJ2-7
abundance: many
CDR3aa: CSARSTRESYEQYF

v_gene: TRBV7-9
j_gene: TRBJ2-7
abundance: many
CDR3aa: CASSFGTTEQYF

v_gene: TRBV2
j_gene: TRBJ2-2
abundance: -
CDR3aa: CASSEVWREDNTGELFF

v_gene: TRBV28
j_gene: TRBJ1-1
abundance: many
CDR3aa: CASSLNRGLGRSNTEAFF

v_gene: TRBV24-1
j_gene: TRBJ2-3
abundance: -
CDR3aa: CATSDYRDTQYF

v_gene: TRBV28
j_gene: TRBJ2-1
abundance: -
CDR3aa: CASNLRESPDEQFF

v_gene: TRBV5-1
j_gene: TRBJ2-1
abundance: -
CDR3aa: CASSSGTSGILEQFF

v_gene: TRBV7-2
j_gene: TRBJ2-7
abundance: many
CDR3aa: CASSLRSHYEQYF

v_gene: TRBV5-1
j_gene: TRBJ2-7
abundance: once
CDR3aa: CASSVGTSGSNEQYF